This record concerns one T cell receptor (beta chain) sequence. These data are taken from a study of shared clonotypes between healthy human individuals. Turning to the study itself: There were three CD4 naive, three CD4 memory, two CD8 naive and one CD8 memory plates per donor.

The protocol was immunoSEQ multiplex PCR, while the TCRdb copy is restricted to in-frame clones and leaves out a portion. The repertoire holds nearly 750,000 clones, 72% seen once, with roughly 1.8% in the top ten. The length of the CDR3 is 13 residues. Losses at the gene ends were 4 bases for V and 7 bases for J; bases not matched to a gene: 9. The V gene's germline CDR1 is SQVTM and CDR2 ANQGSEA. The V call is TRBV29-1, the J call TRBJ2-5; TRBD2 matches 7 bases. This receptor was taken from a woman aged 25-40 years in good health. Sequencing was performed on memory CD4+ T cells sorted from blood. Regarding subset: CD45RA-negative fraction. The CDR3 region has the DNA TGCAGCGTTGGCAATACTAGCGCGGGGACCCAGTACTTC. This encodes CSVGNTSAGTQYF.